This T cell receptor beta chain was sequenced in a study of T cell changes during pregnancy in multiple sclerosis. Per the germline V gene, CDR1 is LNHDA and CDR2 is SQIVND (reference sequence). The CDR3 is made up of 15 amino acids. V was shortened by 4 bases and J by 7 bases, with 17 bases between the two germline ends. Libraries were prepared by immunoSEQ multiplex PCR; TCRdb keeps only in-frame clonotypes and omits some of them. Here the sample spans approximately 90,000 clones, around 93% being singletons. This sequence was found in a female donor with multiple sclerosis, enrolled in a pregnancy study. The starting material was peripheral blood, obtained before pregnancy. The rearrangement links TRBV19 to TRBJ1-5, with D possibly being TRBD1 (5 bases). The chain's CDR3 is CASSTKGPKLQPQHF. In DNA, the CDR3 is TGTGCCAGTAGTACGAAGGGGCCTAAACTCCAGCCCCAGCATTTT.